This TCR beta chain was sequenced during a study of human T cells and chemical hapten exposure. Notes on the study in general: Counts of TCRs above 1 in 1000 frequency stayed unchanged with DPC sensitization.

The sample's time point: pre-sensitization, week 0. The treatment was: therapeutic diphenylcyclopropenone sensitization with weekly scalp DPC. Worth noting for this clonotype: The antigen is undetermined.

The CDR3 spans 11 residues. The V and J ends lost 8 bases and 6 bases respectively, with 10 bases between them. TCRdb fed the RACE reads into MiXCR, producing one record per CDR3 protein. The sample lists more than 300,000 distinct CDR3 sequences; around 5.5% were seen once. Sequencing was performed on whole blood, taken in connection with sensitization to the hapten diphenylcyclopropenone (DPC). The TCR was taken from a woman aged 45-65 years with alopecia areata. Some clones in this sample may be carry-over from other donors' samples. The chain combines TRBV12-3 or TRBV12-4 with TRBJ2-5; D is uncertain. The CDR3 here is CASGREQTQYF. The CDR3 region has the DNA TGTGCCAGCGGGCGCGAGCAGACCCAGTACTTC.